The next 27 T cell receptor beta chains were all read from a single sample in a study of T-cell memory formation after mild COVID-19 (dated by TCRdb to 2020 to 2023). The library was made by 5' RACE. Sequencing was performed on an Illumina NovaSeq 6000. In TCRdb, the public reads were trimmed at Q25 with fastp and aligned with MiXCR, with productive beta chains retained. Entries are consolidated by CDR3 protein sequence, retaining the most common genes and DNA. The sample data list under 300,000 distinct CDR3 sequences, and over 15% of these were observed just once. The ten top clones hold about 21% of the sample. Sequenced: PBMCs or a T cell subset sorted from them (not recorded which). These receptor sequences come from a man younger than 30 who had mild COVID-19 (a few samples of this study predate the infection). The sample titles of this study are shuffled in the database, so cell type and time point are left out; the donor was told from shared clones.

This clonotype was recorded a few times. The V gene is TRBV15, the J gene TRBJ2-5; perhaps TRBD1 as D (5 bases). The CDR3 extends over 14 amino acids. Deletions cut 2 bases from V and 4 bases from J, with 11 bases between. Germline CDR1 is LNHNV and CDR2 is YYDKDF (reference sequence). The CDR3 bases are TGTGCCACCAGCAGAATCCCGACAGCAGAGACCCAGTACTTC. It encodes CATSRIPTAETQYF.

V usage is TRBV7-2 and J usage is TRBJ2-6; tentative D call: TRBD2 (5 bases). Germline CDR1 is SGHTA and CDR2 is FQGNSA. The CDR3 spans 15 residues. Trimming left V 4 bases short and J 1 base short, with 8 bases between. This chain's CDR3 is CASSSGVSGANVLTF. The CDR3 DNA reads as TGTGCCAGCAGCTCCGGGGTGTCTGGGGCCAACGTCCTGACTTTC.

The chain has TRBV5-1 and TRBJ1-4, with 7 bases that match TRBD1. V gave up 0 bases and J gave up 0 bases; unmatched junction bases: 2. The CDR3 is 16 residues long. In germline, CDR1 is SGHRS, CDR2 YFSETQ. CDR3 DNA: TGCGCCAGCAGCTTGGCAGGGGGATCAACTAATGAAAAACTGTTTTTT. It is translated as CASSLAGGSTNEKLFF.

The chain's CDR3 is CASSSWNFRGIAGNTIYF. Written as DNA, the CDR3 is TGTGCCAGCAGTTCCTGGAATTTCAGGGGAATCGCTGGAAACACCATATATTTT. The chain joins TRBV12-3 or TRBV12-4 to TRBJ1-3, with D perhaps TRBD1 (6 bases). The ends were cut back, 4 bases at V and 2 bases at J, with 21 bases in the middle. The CDR3 covers 18 residues.

V gene TRBV29-1 combines with J gene TRBJ1-2; 7 nucleotides match TRBD1. The CDR3 is made up of 11 amino acids. Germline-derived CDR1 and CDR2 are SQVTM and ANQGSEA. Trimming cost V 8 bases and J 5 bases; bases outside gene matches: 5. The CDR3 nucleotides are TGCAGCCTCGGGACAGATTATGGCTACACCTTC. This translates into CSLGTDYGYTF.

V is TRBV18 and J is TRBJ2-3; TRBD1 aligns across 7 bases. This CDR3 is 15 amino acids long. Trimming took 8 bases from V and 2 from J; bases not matched to a gene: 10. Germline assignment: CDR1 KGHSH and CDR2 LQKENI. For the CDR3, the DNA is TGTGCCAGCACAACAGGGGCGGTATTCACAGATACGCAGTATTTT. Translated, it gives CASTTGAVFTDTQYF.

The DNA for the CDR3 is TGTGCCAGCCTCGGAGGGGGCGCGTCACTTCTGAGGGAGCTGTTTTTT. Protein: CASLGGGASLLRELFF. V gene TRBV2 combines with J gene TRBJ2-2, with D tentatively TRBD1 (7 bases). Germline lookup yields CDR1 SNHLY and CDR2 FYNNEI. CDR3 size: 16 residues. The germline V and J ends were trimmed by 8 bases and 9 bases, with 25 bases remaining between them. Combining the CDR3 with reference TRBV2 and TRBJ2-2 gives the whole variable domain EPEVTQTPSHQVTQMGQEVILRCVPISNHLYFYWYRQILGQKVEFLVSFYNNEISEKSEIFDDQFSVERPDGSNFTLKIRSTKLEDSAMYFCASLGGGASLLRELFFGEGSRLTVL.

CDR3 in amino acids: CASSPTGGSGKTQYF. The CDR3 coding sequence is TGTGCCAGCAGCCCGACAGGGGGCAGTGGGAAGACCCAGTACTTC. This chain links TRBV7-2 with TRBJ2-5; 10 bases fit TRBD1. Trimming removed 5 bases from V and 6 bases from J; junction bases left unmatched: 9. Germline V gene lookup returns CDR1 SGHTA and CDR2 FQGNSA. There are 15 residues in the CDR3.

There are many counts of this clonotype. This chain links TRBV6-6 with TRBJ2-3, with 9 bases aligning to TRBD1. Germline CDR1 reads MNHNY; CDR2 reads SVGAGI (reference sequence). This CDR3 spans 16 amino acids. The ends lost 6 bases at V and 1 base at J; junction bases unmatched: 8. CDR3 sequence: CASSLGQGIRTDTQYF. As DNA, the CDR3 is TGTGCCAGCAGCCTTGGACAGGGGATTCGCACAGATACGCAGTATTTT.

This clonotype was recorded many times. DNA of the CDR3: TGTGCCAGCACCACCGGGACAGGGAATCTGAACACTGAAGCTTTCTTT. Encoded protein: CASTTGTGNLNTEAFF. The gene calls are TRBV6-2 or TRBV6-3 and TRBJ1-1; TRBD1 aligns across 9 bases. From germline, CDR1 is MNHEY and CDR2 SVGEGT. After removal of 7 bases from V and 0 bases from J, the junction contained 9 bases not matched to a gene. The CDR3 has 16 residues.

The V gene is TRBV4-2, the J gene TRBJ2-5; no reliable D call. The germline V and J ends were trimmed by 6 bases and 3 bases, with 11 bases remaining between them. Germline CDR1 is LGHNA and CDR2 is YNFKEQ. The CDR3 is 13 residues long. CDR3 nucleotides: TGTGCCAGCAGTACAAGGTTGGAAGAGACCCAGTACTTC. It translates to CASSTRLEETQYF.

The V and J genes are TRBV12-5 and TRBJ1-1; D gene uncertain. V was clipped by 2 bases and J by 2 bases, with 12 bases between them. Germline values: CDR1 LGHNT, CDR2 FRNRAP. CDR3 size: 15 residues. This chain's CDR3 is CASGLSLTGNTEAFF. CDR3 nucleotide sequence: TGTGCTAGTGGTTTGAGCTTAACGGGAAACACTGAAGCTTTCTTT.

This chain links TRBV12-3 or TRBV12-4 with TRBJ1-3; no reliable D call. V was pared by 7 bases and J by 0 bases, with 7 bases between. The CDR3 runs to 13 residues. CDR3 in DNA: TGTGCCAGCACCTTCCTCTCTGGAAACACCATATATTTT. This translates into CASTFLSGNTIYF.

This clonotype was seen a few times. The chain combines TRBV29-1 with TRBJ1-2; D call uncertain. CDR1 SQVTM and CDR2 ANQGSEA come from the germline V gene. Trimming stripped 4 bases from V and 2 bases from J, with 14 bases between. There are 14 residues in the CDR3. CDR3 sequence (DNA): TGCAGCGTTGTCCTTCTCAGCAAAAACTATGGCTACACCTTC. Translating it yields CSVVLLSKNYGYTF.

This chain connects TRBV25-1 to TRBJ2-1, with TRBD1 as a possible D gene (5 bases). Trimming removed 3 bases from V and 5 bases from J, with 11 bases in between. This CDR3 is built from 14 residues. The germline V gene encodes CDR1 MGHDK and CDR2 SYGVNS. The CDR3: CASSDRQKNNEQFF. The CDR3 DNA is TGTGCCAGCAGTGACAGACAGAAAAACAATGAGCAGTTCTTC.

This clonotype has only a few counts. The rearrangement uses TRBV18 and TRBJ1-5; the match to TRBD1 covers 8 bases. Trimming removed 1 base from V and 5 bases from J; junction bases left unmatched: 4. The germline CDR1 and CDR2 sequences are KGHSH and LQKENI. This CDR3 is 15 amino acids long. The CDR3 loop reads CASSPQTGAYQPQHF. CDR3 nucleotide sequence: TGTGCCAGCTCACCACAGACAGGGGCGTATCAGCCCCAGCATTTT.

This clonotype was seen more than once but under ten times. This chain uses TRBV10-3 with TRBJ2-7; D possibly corresponds to TRBD2 (6 bases). Germline values: CDR1 ENHRY, CDR2 SYGVKD. The CDR3 is made up of 13 amino acids. Trimming shortened V by 10 bases and J by 2 bases, and 15 bases separated the two germline ends. DNA of the CDR3: TGTGCCACCCCCGGAGGGTTCCCCTACGAGCAGTACGTC. As protein: CATPGGFPYEQYV.

The CDR3 nucleotides are TGTGCCAGCAGCGCCGATAACAGGGTGGGTCAGCCCCAGCATTTT. Translated, it gives CASSADNRVGQPQHF. The V call is TRBV9, the J call TRBJ1-5; D possibly corresponds to TRBD1 (6 bases). The CDR3 has 15 residues. The germline V gene has CDR1 SGDLS and CDR2 YYNGEE. V was trimmed by 3 bases and J by 6 bases, leaving 16 bases between them. The entire variable domain, with the rest obtained from reference TRBV9 and TRBJ1-5, is as follows: DSGVTQTPKHLITATGQRVTLRCSPRSGDLSVYWYQQSLDQGLQFLIQYYNGEERAKGNILERFSAQQFPDLHSELNLSSLELGDSALYFCASSADNRVGQPQHFGDGTRLSIL.

This clonotype was counted at least ten times. The genes are TRBV20-1 and TRBJ1-5; tentatively, D is TRBD1 (5 bases). Trimming pared 5 bases from V and 2 bases from J, leaving 16 bases between. Germline assignment: CDR1 DFQATT and CDR2 SNEGSKA (reference sequence). The CDR3 length is 15 residues. CDR3 region: CSALPRGLGNQPQHF. The DNA of the CDR3 is TGCAGTGCTCTACCTAGGGGTTTGGGCAATCAGCCCCAGCATTTT.

This clonotype came up a few times. V is TRBV27 and J is TRBJ2-7, with a weak D call TRBD2 (5 bases). CDR3 length: 15 residues. Trimming cost V 0 bases and J 2 bases, with 11 bases left between them. Germline lookup yields CDR1 MNHEY and CDR2 SMNVEV (reference sequence). The CDR3 region has the DNA TGTGCCAGCAGTTTATCGTCGGGGTCCACCTACGAGCAGTACTTC. It is translated as CASSLSSGSTYEQYF.

This clonotype has only a few counts. V and J are TRBV4-3 and TRBJ1-1; D is uncertain. The CDR3 consists of 14 residues. Trimming stripped 0 bases from V and 6 bases from J, with 11 bases between. In germline, CDR1 is LGHNA, CDR2 YSLEER. CDR3 in DNA: TGCGCCAGCAGCCAAGAGTGGGTAGGACCTGAAGCTTTCTTT. Translation: CASSQEWVGPEAFF.

The gene calls are TRBV10-3 and TRBJ2-1; 13 bases line up with TRBD2. The CDR3 spans 13 residues. The V gene's germline CDR1 is ENHRY and CDR2 SYGVKD. The V segment lost 6 bases and the J segment 15 bases; nucleotides outside the gene matches: 8. CDR3 in amino acids: CAISGTSGEWGFF. The CDR3 DNA follows: TGTGCCATCAGCGGGACTAGCGGGGAGTGGGGGTTCTTC.

This chain joins TRBV18 and TRBJ1-6; D gene unclear. V lost 1 base, J lost 9 bases, and 13 bases lay in between. The CDR3 spans 15 residues. Per the germline V gene, CDR1 is KGHSH and CDR2 is LQKENI. The CDR3 reads CASSPLVAGGSPLHF. The CDR3, as DNA: TGTGCCAGCTCACCACTTGTTGCCGGAGGTTCACCCCTCCACTTT. Variable domain in full (rest from reference TRBV18 and TRBJ1-6): NAGVMQNPRHLVRRRGQEARLRCSPMKGHSHVYWYRQLPEEGLKFMVYLQKENIIDESGMPKERFSAEFPKEGPSILRIQQVVRGDSAAYFCASSPLVAGGSPLHFGNGTRLTVT.

This clonotype has a handful of counts. The chain uses TRBV6-2 or TRBV6-3 and TRBJ1-2, with D tentatively TRBD1 (5 bases). The CDR3 covers 15 residues. V lost 6 bases, J lost 5 bases, and 19 bases lay in between. From germline, CDR1 is MNHEY and CDR2 SVGEGT. CDR3 loop: CASSQTRDGVYGYTF. The CDR3 DNA reads as TGTGCCAGCAGCCAAACCCGGGACGGAGTGTATGGCTACACCTTC.

This chain joins TRBV20-1 and TRBJ1-1, with 8 bases lining up with TRBD1. J gave up 1 base and V 0 bases, and 4 bases lay outside the gene matches. The CDR3 runs 15 residues. Looked up from germline, CDR1 is DFQATT and CDR2 is SNEGSKA (reference sequence). The CDR3 DNA reads as TGCAGTGCTAGAGATTTCACAGGGGGGAACACTGAAGCTTTCTTT. The encoded protein is CSARDFTGGNTEAFF.

CDR3 in DNA: TGTGCCAGCTCACCACCGAGGTCAGGGTGGTACACTGAAGCTTTCTTT. This translates into CASSPPRSGWYTEAFF. The chain employs TRBV18 and TRBJ1-1, with a possible D match to TRBD1 (5 bases). V was pared by 0 bases and J by 3 bases, with 14 bases between. Germline-derived CDR1 and CDR2 are KGHSH and LQKENI. The CDR3 has 16 amino acids.

This clonotype was counted a few times. This chain joins TRBV7-3 and TRBJ2-2, with D possibly matching TRBD2 (5 bases). The CDR3 has 16 amino acids. Germline V lookup: CDR1 SGHTA, CDR2 FQGTGA. Trimming pared 1 base from V and 4 bases from J, leaving 13 bases between. CDR3 coding DNA: TGTGCCAGCAGCTTAAGCCGAACCGGGGTCACCGGGGAGCTGTTTTTT. Amino acids: CASSLSRTGVTGELFF. The whole variable domain, filled in from reference TRBV7-3 and TRBJ2-2, reads GAGVSQTPSNKVTEKGKYVELRCDPISGHTALYWYRQSLGQGPEFLIYFQGTGAADDSGLPNDRFFAVRPEGSVSTLKIQRTERGDSAVYLCASSLSRTGVTGELFFGEGSRLTVL.